The source of this TCR beta chain is a study of T-cell reconstitution after alpha-beta-depleted transplantation in children. Unique molecular identifiers were incorporated into the prepared TCRbeta library. TCRdb re-analysed the PCR reads in MiXCR, keeping a single row per CDR3 protein. The sample gives around 450,000 distinct CDR3 sequences, about 17% of which show up once; under 30% is in the top ten. This clonotype was counted only a few times. This CDR3 spans 15 amino acids. Trimming took off 0 bases at V and 5 bases at J, with 10 bases between the two ends. Germline lookup yields CDR1 LGHDT and CDR2 YNNKEL (reference sequence).

The chain is built from TRBV3-1 and TRBJ2-2; D ambiguous. The sequence derives from a boy under two years old who had a stem cell transplant for Wiskott-Aldrich syndrome, so the T cells may come from the graft donor. The sample was PBMCs, mostly from graft donor cells, taken 360 days after TCRalphabeta/CD19-depleted stem cell transplant. The CDR3 sequence: CASSQDWRRTGELFF. CDR3 sequence (DNA): TGTGCCAGCAGCCAAGACTGGCGAAGGACCGGGGAGCTGTTTTTT.